This TCR beta chain is from a study of OX40 agonist ivuxolimab in advanced cancers. Study at large: The patients' treatment was ivuxolimab, an agonistic anti-OX40 (CD134) antibody. Ivuxolimab doses were 0.01, 0.1, 0.3, 1.5, 3 or 10 mg/kg every 2 weeks. Subjects had a mean age of about 61 years, with a range of 23 to 79; less than 90% were male.

As to this clone: Its target is not known. A read error may produce the germline difference seen at one junction end.

Clones were sequenced by immunoSEQ multiplex PCR, and TCRdb holds only the in-frame ones, with some missing. This table holds some 60,000 clones, 65% to 85% found once. CDR3 length: 13 amino acids. Per the germline V gene, CDR1 is SGDLS and CDR2 is YYNGEE. Whole-study results and caveats: Blood T cells, both CD4+ and CD8+, expanded clonally by week 6 at 0.1 to 3.0 mg/kg.

The sequenced sample was CD4+ or CD8+ T cells sorted from blood, obtained in a trial of the OX40 agonist ivuxolimab. This chain uses TRBV9 with TRBJ2-5, with TRBD2 matching 9 bases. The sequence was obtained from an adult with an advanced solid tumor such as melanoma, head and neck, liver or kidney cancer. CDR3 sequence: CASSGRGRETQYF. For the CDR3, the DNA is TGTGCCAGTAGCGGGAGAGGGCGAGAGACCCAGTACTTC.